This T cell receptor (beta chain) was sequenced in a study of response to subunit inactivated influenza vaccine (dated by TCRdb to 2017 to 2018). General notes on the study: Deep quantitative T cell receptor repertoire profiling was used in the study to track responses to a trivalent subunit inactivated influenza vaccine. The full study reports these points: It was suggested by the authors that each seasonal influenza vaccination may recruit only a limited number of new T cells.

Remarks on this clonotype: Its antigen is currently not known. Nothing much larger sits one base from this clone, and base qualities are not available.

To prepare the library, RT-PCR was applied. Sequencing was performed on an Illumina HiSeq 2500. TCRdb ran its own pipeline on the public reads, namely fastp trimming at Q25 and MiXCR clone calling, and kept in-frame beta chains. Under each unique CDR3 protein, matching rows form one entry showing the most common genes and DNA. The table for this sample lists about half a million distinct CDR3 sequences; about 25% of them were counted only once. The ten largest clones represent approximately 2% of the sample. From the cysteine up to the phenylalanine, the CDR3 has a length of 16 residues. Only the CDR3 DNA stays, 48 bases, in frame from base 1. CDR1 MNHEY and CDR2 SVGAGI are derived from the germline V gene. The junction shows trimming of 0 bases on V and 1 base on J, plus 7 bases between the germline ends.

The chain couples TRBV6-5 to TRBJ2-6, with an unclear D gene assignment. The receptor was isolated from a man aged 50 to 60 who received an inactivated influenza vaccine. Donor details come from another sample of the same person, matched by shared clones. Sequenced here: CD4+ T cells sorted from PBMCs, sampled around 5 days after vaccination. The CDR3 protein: CASSYSMLSGANVLTF. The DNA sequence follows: TGTGCCAGCAGTTACTCGATGTTGTCTGGGGCCAACGTCCTGACTTTC.